This T cell receptor (beta chain) derives from a study of blood T cell repertoires in COVID-19 (dated by TCRdb to about 2020). With regard to the full study: Samples from collaborators originated in the United States, Italy and Spain and spanned both the acute and convalescent phases of COVID-19. The material from the prospective study consisted of cDNA or gDNA derived from T cells, B-cell-depleted T cells, or PBMCs. Deeply sampled blood TCRbeta repertoires from subjects exposed to, actively infected with, or recovered from COVID-19 were included in the dataset. The repertoires were made available in a free public database intended to serve as a resource for research on the immune response to SARS-CoV-2. The samples were drawn from the first 160 participants of the ongoing ImmuneRACE study and from 1,254 subjects provided by 6 global collaborators. Sample metadata almost always included a de-identified subject ID, COVID-19 status, age in years and sex. Where available, HLA class I and class II types were obtained from metadata supplied by the sample provider rather than from assay-based typing.

The immunoSEQ Assay, a bias-controlled multiplex PCR, was used to amplify TCRbeta CDR3 regions from genomic DNA. The paper's data handling went like this. The number of nucleated cells in each sample was estimated from the amplification of reference gene primers within the assay. Sequence reads were collapsed and filtered to measure the absolute abundance of every unique TCRbeta CDR3 rearrangement. For each sample, productive Simpson clonality was calculated as the square root of Simpson's diversity index across productive rearrangements. Drawn from immuneACCESS, this table holds only the in-frame rearrangements with V and J called that TCRdb kept. Clones are partly lost; checked studies trace under half to an unresolved V gene and leave the rest unexplained. Clone size and V and J calls were adopted from that table, with D and trimming inferred from the DNA. Recorded for this sample are 200,000 to 250,000 clones; 65% to 85% of them occurred a single time. About 10% of the sample comes from the top ten.

Whole blood was collected in K2EDTA tubes by collaborating institutions according to the institutions' own protocols. For TCRbeta analysis, collaborators shipped samples as frozen whole blood, isolated PBMCs, or DNA extracted from either of those sample types. Paper-wide results and their limitations: How much clinical and demographic metadata was included differed by source and by participant, and the metadata was provided uncurated.

Regarding this clone: Its recognized antigen is unknown. There are no base qualities to consult, and no much larger clone falls within one base.

From the germline V gene, CDR1 is ENHRY and CDR2 is SYGVKD. The CDR3, from cysteine to phenylalanine, totals 15 residues. The CDR3 DNA has 45 bases and is translated from base 1. Trimmed from V: 2 bases; trimmed from J: 7 bases; junction bases lacking a gene match: 4. Sequenced material: peripheral blood. The source is a woman over 75 with acute or convalescent COVID-19. The chain couples TRBV10-3 to TRBJ1-4, with 10 middle bases fitting TRBD1. The encoded CDR3 is CAISEPDRGGEKLFF. The nucleotides read TGTGCCATCAGTGAGCCGGACAGGGGGGGTGAAAAACTGTTTTTT.